The present TCR beta chain was sequenced within a study of T-cell reconstitution after alpha-beta-depleted transplantation in children (TCRdb year 2016). As for the study more broadly: The study quantitatively tracked T-cell immune reconstitution after TCRalphabeta/CD19-depleted allogeneic hematopoietic cell transplantation in children using TCR repertoire profiling. Beyond this particular receptor, the publication reports: In some patients, the high TCRbeta diversity seen at day 60 was put down to recipient T cells and intrathymic progenitors that had survived conditioning. The apparently early recovery of alphabetaT-cell counts about two months after transplant reportedly depended on only several hundred rapidly expanded clones that came from non-depleted graft cells. Over the following months the frequencies of hyperexpanded clones went down, and after one year T-cell counts and TCRbeta diversity were mostly credited to newly produced T cells.

This clonotype appeared a few times. Its antigen is still unknown. Base qualities are not at hand, and no much larger clone is one base apart. V is shortened by 2 bases, J by 0 bases, and the region joining them spans 10 bases. The germline V gene sets CDR1 to SQVTM and CDR2 to ANQGSEA. CDR3 length: 14 amino acids, cysteine to phenylalanine. Left in the record is the CDR3 DNA by itself, 42 bases read in frame from the first base. The library was generated by PCR. The run used an Illumina HiSeq 2500. TCR libraries were prepared with molecular barcoding, using unique molecular identifiers to normalize TCRbeta repertoire quantification. The raw public reads went through TCRdb reprocessing: fastp at Q25, MiXCR clone calling, in-frame beta chains kept. Rows with a matching CDR3 protein are joined into one entry that keeps the most common DNA and genes. This sample has fewer than 750,000 distinct CDR3 sequences in its table, and roughly 23% of those were observed once. The ten top clones hold 11% to 15% of the sample.

In light of the paper, this sample's treatment or condition label describes: allogeneic hematopoietic cell transplantation with graft depleted of TCRalphabeta T cells and CD19 B cells. Transplant recipients were children who received TCRalphabeta/CD19-depleted allogeneic hematopoietic cell grafts. The chain uses TRBV29-1 and TRBJ1-1, with an unclear D gene assignment. The sequence came from a boy less than two years old who had a stem cell transplant for acute myeloid leukemia, so the T cells may come from the graft donor. The sequences come from PBMCs, mostly from graft donor cells, collected 360 days after TCRalphabeta/CD19-depleted stem cell transplant. The CDR3 here reads CSVEQGRVNTEAFF. DNA sequence: TGCAGCGTTGAACAAGGACGGGTGAACACTGAAGCTTTCTTT.